A single sample is the source of the 5 T cell receptor beta chains below, sequenced in a study of blood T cell repertoires in COVID-19. The data were produced by immunoSEQ multiplex PCR, yet TCRdb's version contains in-frame clones alone and is incomplete. Of some 250,000 clones in the sample, about nine tenths were seen once. The sample taken for sequencing was PBMCs or T cells enriched from blood (not recorded which). All receptors derive from a human donor in a cohort exposed to, infected with or recovered from COVID-19 (not recorded which). The donor label of this sample is uncertain.

V usage is TRBV5-4 and J usage is TRBJ1-2; 7 nucleotides match TRBD1. Trimming at V came to 0 bases and at J to 2 bases, leaving 1 base not matched to a gene. CDR3 length: 14 residues. CDR1 and CDR2 (germline): SGHNT, YYREEE (reference sequence). The CDR3 sequence: CASSLEQGNYGYTF. CDR3 sequence (DNA): TGTGCCAGCAGCTTGGAACAGGGGAACTATGGCTACACCTTC. Full variable domain (rest looked up from reference TRBV5-4 and TRBJ1-2): ETGVTQSPTHLIKTRGQQVTLRCSSQSGHNTVSWYQQALGQGPQFIFQYYREEENGRGNFPPRFSGLQFPNYSSELNVNALELDDSALYLCASSLEQGNYGYTFGSGTRLTVV.

The chain uses TRBV19 and TRBJ2-1; 11 nucleotides agree with TRBD2. The trim removed 5 bases at V and 8 bases at J, leaving 8 bases unmatched. This CDR3 is built from 15 residues. Germline V CDR1 and CDR2: LNHDA, SQIVND (reference sequence). The CDR3 DNA follows: TGTGCCAGTAGTTCGGCTAGCGGGGGGTGGGATGAGCAGTTCTTC. Translating gives CASSSASGGWDEQFF.

The rearrangement links TRBV9 to TRBJ1-1, with D possibly TRBD1 on 6 matching bases. Germline V gene data show CDR1 as SGDLS and CDR2 as YYNGEE. V lost 2 bases and J lost 1, with 12 bases in between. The CDR3 has 15 amino acids. CDR3 residues: CASSVGPQGNTEAFF. The CDR3 region has the DNA TGTGCCAGCAGCGTCGGACCACAGGGGAACACTGAAGCTTTCTTT.

V and J are TRBV6-5 and TRBJ2-3; 8 bases are shared with TRBD1. Germline trimming cut 7 bases from V and 3 bases from J; bases unmatched to any gene: 6. From germline, CDR1 is MNHEY and CDR2 SVGAGI. The CDR3 has 14 residues. CDR3 nucleotides: TGTGCCAGCACTATGGACAGGGCGACAGATACGCAGTATTTT. Encoded protein: CASTMDRATDTQYF.

This rearrangement joins TRBV5-4 to TRBJ1-2, with D possibly being TRBD1 (5 bases). The germline CDR1 and CDR2 sequences are SGHNT and YYREEE (reference sequence). Trimming shortened V by 0 bases and J by 5 bases, and 14 bases separated the two germline ends. The CDR3 totals 15 residues. CDR3 nucleotide sequence: TGTGCCAGCAGCTTGGAAGGCAGGGTGGGGTATGGCTACACCTTC. Its translation is CASSLEGRVGYGYTF.